A few counts support the clone carrying this TCR beta chain. These data originate in a study of sequential checkpoint blockade in melanoma. Study-level information: After both sequences, patients received maintenance nivolumab.

The sample's treatment: randomized to nivolumab then ipilimumab (arm A) or the reverse (arm B). The protocol was immunoSEQ multiplex PCR, while the TCRdb copy is restricted to in-frame clones and leaves out a portion. The sample comprises 3,000 or so clones, under 20% of which are singletons, and less than 10% rests with the top ten. This CDR3 has 14 amino acids. The germline V gene encodes CDR1 SGHNT and CDR2 YENEEA. Trimming cost V 5 bases and J 7 bases; bases outside gene matches: 7. The receptor comes from a human donor with melanoma. The source was tumor tissue (inferred from file names), collected from a patient given nivolumab and ipilimumab in sequence. The rearrangement uses TRBV11-3 and TRBJ2-1, with TRBD1 matching over 8 bases. DNA of the CDR3: TGTGCCAGCAGCCTGACAGGGGCCGGGAATGAGCAGTTCTTC. This encodes CASSLTGAGNEQFF.